The 8 T cell receptor beta chains listed next were all sequenced from one sample in a study of blood T cells in healthy people across ages. A second 7 to 11 cycle PCR used barcoded and J-beta primers. TCRdb re-analysed the 5' RACE reads in MiXCR, keeping a single row per CDR3 protein. Here the sample spans around 620,000 distinct CDR3 sequences, roughly 29% being singletons. Sequenced sample: blood. These receptors were collected from a woman in her seventies in good health.

This clonotype was observed a handful of times. As DNA, the CDR3 is TGTGCCATCAGTGAGACTAGCGGGGGGGAGACCCAGTACTTC. It is translated as CAISETSGGETQYF. The chain recombines TRBV10-3 with TRBJ2-5; 12 bases are a match to TRBD2. This CDR3 comprises 14 residues. The J segment lost 5 bases and the V segment lost 2 bases, leaving 0 bases of the junction unmatched. Germline CDR1 ENHRY, CDR2 SYGVKD.

This clonotype was seen more than once but under ten times. V is TRBV20-1 and J is TRBJ1-6, with a tentative D call TRBD1 (5 bases). Trimming removed 0 bases from V and 5 bases from J, with 8 bases in between. CDR1 is DFQATT and CDR2 is SNEGSKA in the germline V gene (reference sequence). CDR3 length: 14 amino acids. In DNA form, the CDR3 reads TGCAGTGCTAGAGAGGGAGGGGATAATTCACCCCTCCACTTT. Residues: CSAREGGDNSPLHF.

The chain uses TRBV7-9 and TRBJ2-5; TRBD1 is a possible D gene (5 bases). Trimming shortened V by 3 bases and J by 9 bases, and 17 bases separated the two germline ends. Per germline, CDR1 SEHNR and CDR2 FQNEAQ (reference sequence). This CDR3 region has 14 residues. DNA of the CDR3: TGTGCCAGCAGCTTTGAGACAGTAACCCAGGCCCAGTACTTC. This gives the protein CASSFETVTQAQYF.

This clonotype has more than one count but fewer than ten. The chain employs TRBV29-1 and TRBJ1-1; a possible D gene is TRBD1 (5 bases). The CDR3 has 14 amino acids. Germline V gene data show CDR1 as SQVTM and CDR2 as ANQGSEA. The V end lost 6 bases, the J end lost 0 bases, and 14 bases lay between the germline ends. The CDR3 spells CSVLEDTMNTEAFF. The CDR3 DNA is TGCAGCGTCTTGGAGGACACTATGAACACTGAAGCTTTCTTT.

This clonotype has only a few counts. The J gene is TRBJ2-1, the V gene TRBV7-7, with a possible D match to TRBD2 (5 bases). Trimming cost V 5 bases and J 8 bases, with 16 bases left between them. The CDR3 consists of 14 residues. The V gene's germline CDR1 is SSHAT and CDR2 FNYEAQ (reference sequence). The CDR3 coding sequence is TGTGCCAGCAGCCGAGGACGCCCGAGGGATGAGCAGTTCTTC. Translation: CASSRGRPRDEQFF.

Here the CDR3 reads CASSFGLGGNEQFF. The CDR3 DNA reads as TGTGCCAGCAGTTTCGGACTAGGAGGTAATGAGCAGTTCTTC. This chain connects TRBV12-3 or TRBV12-4 to TRBJ2-1; 7 bases are shared with TRBD2. V gave up 3 bases and J gave up 7 bases; unmatched junction bases: 6. The CDR3 spans 14 residues.

J is TRBJ2-2 and V is TRBV9; the D is unclear. V was pared by 0 bases and J by 3 bases, with 9 bases between. Germline-derived CDR1 and CDR2 are SGDLS and YYNGEE. The CDR3 is made up of 15 amino acids. Here the CDR3 reads CASSVDQRYTGELFF. For the CDR3, the DNA is TGTGCCAGCAGCGTAGACCAGAGATACACCGGGGAGCTGTTTTTT.

This clonotype has at least ten counts. The chain couples TRBV7-6 to TRBJ2-3; TRBD2 aligns across 10 bases. This CDR3 comprises 19 residues. The V gene end was trimmed by 1 base and the J gene end by 3 bases; junction bases not matched to a gene: 13. The germline V gene has CDR1 SGHVS and CDR2 FNYEAQ. CDR3 sequence reads: CASSLEGLAGAPETDTQYF. DNA of the CDR3: TGTGCCAGCAGCTTAGAGGGGCTAGCGGGGGCCCCTGAGACAGATACGCAGTATTTT.